The next 7 T cell receptor beta chains were all read from a single sample in a study of T cell responses to AZD1222 COVID-19 vaccine. The table came from immunoSEQ multiplex PCR; TCRdb's copy has only in-frame clones and leaves some out. The sample lists roughly 99,000 clones, about 90% seen once, with less than 25% in the top ten. Specimen: peripheral blood, collected on day 0 of AZD1222 vaccination. These receptor sequences come from an adult in good health.

The chain recombines TRBV7-2 with TRBJ2-1; 12 bases agree with TRBD2. After removal of 3 bases from V and 7 bases from J, the junction contained 4 bases not matched to a gene. The CDR3 spans 15 residues. Per germline, CDR1 SGHTA and CDR2 FQGNSA. The CDR3 loop reads CASSLSSGGVNEQFF. CDR3 DNA sequence: TGTGCCAGCAGCTTGTCTAGCGGGGGGGTAAATGAGCAGTTCTTC.

The chain couples TRBV7-2 to TRBJ2-3; D is perhaps TRBD1 (6 bases). Germline lookup yields CDR1 SGHTA and CDR2 FQGNSA. V lost 1 base to trimming and J lost 2 bases, with 10 bases between them. The CDR3 totals 15 residues. DNA of the CDR3: TGTGCCAGCAGCTTAGGGGACATTCCCACAGATACGCAGTATTTT. Translation gives CASSLGDIPTDTQYF.

This chain links TRBV7-2 with TRBJ2-7, with D perhaps TRBD1 (6 bases). The CDR3 consists of 15 residues. The germline CDR1 and CDR2 sequences are SGHTA and FQGNSA. Trimming stripped 1 base from V and 5 bases from J, with 15 bases between. CDR3 residues: CASSLGDNRADEQYF. DNA for the CDR3: TGTGCCAGCAGCTTAGGGGACAACCGGGCCGACGAGCAGTACTTC.

The chain has TRBV5-8 and TRBJ1-1; tentative D call: TRBD1 (5 bases). The CDR3 is made up of 17 amino acids. Trimming took 6 bases from V and 1 from J, leaving 22 bases between them. Germline-derived CDR1 and CDR2 are SGHTS and YDEGEE. The CDR3 DNA sequence: TGTGCCAGCATAAAAGGCGCTCGGCAGGGATGGAACACTGAAGCTTTCTTT. Its protein product is CASIKGARQGWNTEAFF.

This chain joins TRBV7-8 and TRBJ2-3, with 14 nucleotides matching TRBD2. J was trimmed by 4 bases and V by 5 bases; bases with no gene match: 5. This CDR3 has 16 amino acids. From germline, CDR1 is SGHVS and CDR2 FQNEAQ. CDR3 in DNA: TGTGCCAGCAGCCGAGGACTAGCGGGGGGACCAGATACGCAGTATTTT. This encodes CASSRGLAGGPDTQYF.

J is TRBJ2-7 and V is TRBV3-1 (or the pseudogene TRBV3-2); a weak D match, TRBD1 (5 bases). Germline V CDR1 and CDR2: LGHDT, YNNKEL (reference sequence). Deletions cut 7 bases from V and 0 bases from J, with 10 bases between. CDR3 length: 13 residues. The CDR3 DNA is TGTGCCAGCACGTTAGGGGTCTCCTACGAGCAGTACTTC. This sequence encodes CASTLGVSYEQYF.

V is TRBV19 and J is TRBJ2-4, with D hard to call. Per germline, CDR1 LNHDA and CDR2 SQIVND (reference sequence). Trimming took off 5 bases at V and 0 bases at J, with 8 bases between the two ends. CDR3 length: 14 residues. Here the CDR3 DNA reads TGTGCCAGTAGTTACGCGGCAGCCAAAAACATTCAGTACTTC. Amino acids: CASSYAAAKNIQYF.